These 20 T cell receptor beta chains originate from one sample sequenced in a study of T cells in Graves' hyperthyroidism and ophthalmopathy. TCR beta CDR3 sequences were amplified from RNA transcripts. An initial round of RT-PCR targeting the TCR CDR3 relied on the HTBI primer set. Each CDR3 protein is one row after TCRdb ran MiXCR on the multiplex PCR reads. The table shows a few hundred thousand distinct CDR3 sequences, with approximately 15% occurring only once. Specimen: blood. These receptors originate from a woman in her twenties or thirties with Graves' hyperthyroidism.

In its sample, this clonotype was seen many times. The gene calls are TRBV28 and TRBJ2-7; 12 bases line up with TRBD2. Trimming at V came to 5 bases and at J to 1 base, leaving 6 bases not matched to a gene. In germline, CDR1 is MDHEN, CDR2 SYDVKM. The CDR3 runs to 16 residues. As DNA, the CDR3 is TGTGCCAGCAGTGCGCCGGGACTAGCGGGTTCCTACGAGCAGTACTTC. It specifies CASSAPGLAGSYEQYF.

This clonotype was observed at least ten times. The genes are TRBV3-1 and TRBJ1-5; 9 nucleotides agree with TRBD1. The V and J ends lost 0 bases and 6 bases, in that order; junction bases with no gene match: 3. CDR1 and CDR2 (germline): LGHDT, YNNKEL (reference sequence). This CDR3 is built from 15 residues. The CDR3 sequence: CASSQDRTGAQPQHF. CDR3 coding DNA: TGTGCCAGCAGCCAAGATCGGACAGGGGCTCAGCCCCAGCATTTT.

This clonotype was observed a few times. V and J are TRBV28 and TRBJ1-2, with D possibly TRBD1 on 5 matching bases. Between the trimmed V and J ends, which lost 7 bases and 6 bases, there was a span of 15 bases. Germline V gene sequence: CDR1 MDHEN, CDR2 SYDVKM. The CDR3 loop spans 13 amino acids. This CDR3 reads CASIRQGWNGYTF. The CDR3 nucleotides read TGTGCCAGCATCCGCCAGGGTTGGAATGGCTACACCTTC.

The sample holds many counts of this clonotype. This chain uses TRBV10-3 with TRBJ2-1, with D tentatively TRBD1 or TRBD2 (5 bases each). CDR1 is ENHRY, CDR2 SYGVKD, per germline. Trimming removed 11 bases at V and 10 bases at J, with 15 bases between. The CDR3 contains 11 residues. The CDR3 sequence: CASRGYLEQFF. Written as DNA, the CDR3 is TGTGCCTCTCGGGGCTATCTCGAGCAGTTCTTC.

This clonotype was counted between two and nine times. The chain joins TRBV3-1 to TRBJ2-7, with D uncertain. CDR1 and CDR2 from the germline V gene are LGHDT and YNNKEL (reference sequence). Trimming took 4 bases from V and 2 from J, leaving 6 bases between them. CDR3 length: 12 amino acids. The CDR3 loop reads CASSRFPYEQYF. CDR3 nucleotide sequence: TGTGCCAGCAGCCGATTCCCCTACGAGCAGTACTTC.

This clonotype was found many times. This chain links TRBV18 with TRBJ2-1, with 9 bases fitting TRBD2. This CDR3 spans 16 amino acids. The ends lost 0 bases at V and 8 bases at J; junction bases unmatched: 8. In germline, CDR1 is KGHSH, CDR2 LQKENI. The CDR3 reads CASSPPNSAGGYEQFF. CDR3 sequence (DNA): TGTGCCAGCTCACCACCGAATTCAGCGGGAGGCTATGAGCAGTTCTTC.

This clonotype was found many times. This chain uses TRBV3-1 with TRBJ2-1, with a possible D match to TRBD1 (5 bases). Germline V gives CDR1 LGHDT, CDR2 YNNKEL (reference sequence). The CDR3 loop spans 13 amino acids. V was trimmed by 6 bases and J by 8 bases, leaving 14 bases between them. Written as DNA, the CDR3 is TGTGCCAGCAGACTCGGTCAGGGTCATGAGCAGTTCTTC. Its translation is CASRLGQGHEQFF.

This clonotype has more than one count but fewer than ten. The chain links TRBV27 to TRBJ1-1, with D possibly matching TRBD1 (5 bases). The CDR3 is made up of 13 amino acids. V lost 6 bases and J lost 5, with 13 bases in between. Germline CDR1 and CDR2: MNHEY and SMNVEV (reference sequence). The CDR3 spells CASSIGTATEAFF. DNA of the CDR3: TGTGCCAGCAGCATCGGGACGGCAACTGAAGCTTTCTTT.

This clonotype has just a few counts. V usage is TRBV7-9 and J usage is TRBJ1-4, with D uncertain. V was cut by 4 bases and J by 0 bases, with 9 bases left in between. Germline V lookup: CDR1 SEHNR, CDR2 FQNEAQ (reference sequence). The CDR3 spans 15 residues. The CDR3 region is CASSSDLATNEKLFF. The DNA of the CDR3 is TGTGCCAGCAGCTCTGATTTGGCAACTAATGAAAAACTGTTTTTT.

The table lists this clonotype with many counts. The rearrangement links TRBV11-3 to TRBJ2-7; D is unclear. The CDR3 is 15 residues long. Germline V lookup: CDR1 SGHNT, CDR2 YENEEA. V dropped 5 bases and J dropped 5 bases, with 19 bases sitting between them. CDR3: CASSPSAARLNEQYF. The CDR3, as DNA: TGTGCCAGCAGCCCGTCGGCGGCTAGGTTGAACGAGCAGTACTTC.

This clonotype appeared a few times. This rearrangement joins TRBV27 to TRBJ2-1, with 7 bases matching TRBD2. Germline values: CDR1 MNHEY, CDR2 SMNVEV (reference sequence). After removal of 2 bases from V and 7 bases from J, the junction contained 11 bases not matched to a gene. There are 16 residues in the CDR3. CDR3 residues: CASSLPPLGGLNEQFF. CDR3 nucleotides: TGTGCCAGCAGTTTACCCCCCTTGGGAGGGTTGAATGAGCAGTTCTTC.

The V and J genes are TRBV7-2 and TRBJ2-1, with 9 bases fitting TRBD2. The V gene end was trimmed by 2 bases and the J gene end by 9 bases; junction bases not matched to a gene: 11. Germline-derived CDR1 and CDR2 are SGHTA and FQGNSA. The CDR3 covers 16 residues. CDR3 bases: TGTGCCAGCAGCTTATTTGGGACTAGCATTTTAAGTGAGCAGTTCTTC. Its protein product is CASSLFGTSILSEQFF.

This clonotype was detected only a few times. V and J are TRBV7-9 and TRBJ2-1, with 7 bases aligning to TRBD1. The CDR3 totals 15 residues. Looked up from germline, CDR1 is SEHNR and CDR2 is FQNEAQ (reference sequence). V trimming: 4 bases; J trimming: 5 bases; junction bases outside the gene matches: 8. The CDR3 DNA reads TGTGCCAGCAGCTCTACCGGGACAGAGCACAATGAGCAGTTCTTC. Translation gives CASSSTGTEHNEQFF.

Ten or more counts support this clonotype. The chain employs TRBV2 and TRBJ1-6, with D tentatively TRBD1 (5 bases). Germline V gene sequence: CDR1 SNHLY, CDR2 FYNNEI. Trimming shortened V by 4 bases and J by 6 bases, and 10 bases separated the two germline ends. The CDR3 has 14 residues. The CDR3 region has the DNA TGTGCCAGCAGTGGGGCAGGGTCTAATTCACCCCTCCACTTT. Translation gives CASSGAGSNSPLHF.

There are many counts of this clonotype. CDR3 sequence (DNA): TGTGCCAGCTCAGGACAGGGCTGGGATTCACCCCTCCACTTT. Amino acids: CASSGQGWDSPLHF. V is TRBV18 and J is TRBJ1-6, with TRBD1 identical over 8 bases. Per the germline V gene, CDR1 is KGHSH and CDR2 is LQKENI. With 5 bases clipped from V and 8 bases from J, the junction kept 5 bases outside the gene matches. The CDR3 sequence is 14 residues long.

This clonotype was picked up many times. Just one base apart from a much larger clone, this may be a read error. The rearrangement links TRBV30 to TRBJ1-5, with D possibly being TRBD1 (5 bases). CDR3 length equals 13 residues. Germline CDR1 reads GTSNPN; CDR2 reads SVGIG (reference sequence). Deletions cut 3 bases from V and 2 bases from J, with 8 bases between. The CDR3 DNA is TGTGCCTGGAGGGGGCGGGGCAATCAGCCCCAGCATTTT. It yields the protein CAWRGRGNQPQHF.

This clonotype was observed a few times. V usage is TRBV29-1 and J usage is TRBJ1-1; the D gene is possibly TRBD1 (6 bases). This CDR3 is built from 13 residues. Germline V gene data show CDR1 as SQVTM and CDR2 as ANQGSEA. V gave up 6 bases and J gave up 4 bases, with 15 bases separating them. In nucleotides, the CDR3 is TGCAGCGTCGAACAGGGTAAGGTCACTGAAGCTTTCTTT. It specifies CSVEQGKVTEAFF.

This clonotype came up many times. The V call is TRBV28, the J call TRBJ2-1, with 7 bases aligning to TRBD2. The CDR3 loop spans 15 amino acids. The germline gives CDR1 MDHEN, CDR2 SYDVKM. V lost 6 bases, J lost 6 bases, and 11 bases stayed unmatched. For the CDR3, the DNA is TGTGCCAGCAGCCGCGCAGGACTAGTCGGCAATGAGCAGTTCTTC. This codes for CASSRAGLVGNEQFF. Filled out from reference TRBV28 and TRBJ2-1, the complete variable domain reads DVKVTQSSRYLVKRTGEKVFLECVQDMDHENMFWYRQDPGLGLRLIYFSYDVKMKEKGDIPEGYSVSREKKERFSLILESASTNQTSMYLCASSRAGLVGNEQFFGPGTRLTVL.

The V and J genes are TRBV19 and TRBJ2-2; D possibly corresponds to TRBD2 (6 bases). Trimming pared 7 bases from V and 1 base from J, leaving 10 bases between. CDR3 length: 14 residues. Germline CDR1 is LNHDA and CDR2 is SQIVND (reference sequence). Here the CDR3 reads CASKGGLNTGELFF. The CDR3, as DNA: TGTGCCAGTAAAGGAGGGCTGAACACCGGGGAGCTGTTTTTT.

This clonotype was detected only a few times. The chain uses TRBV7-9 and TRBJ2-7, with 7 nucleotides matching TRBD2. V was pared by 4 bases and J by 3 bases, with 6 bases of the junction left unmatched. The V gene's germline CDR1 is SEHNR and CDR2 FQNEAQ (reference sequence). This CDR3 region has 14 residues. The CDR3: CASSWGGVGYEQYF. For the CDR3, the DNA is TGTGCCAGCAGCTGGGGGGGGGTTGGCTACGAGCAGTACTTC.